The 17 T cell receptor beta chains in this list originate from one sample, sequenced in a study of blood T cell repertoires in COVID-19. Assay: immunoSEQ multiplex PCR; the TCRdb copy retains only in-frame clones and omits some. Of 90,000 to 130,000 clones listed, around nine tenths were seen once; the top ten hold around 4.5%. Input material: peripheral blood. These receptor sequences come from a man aged 40-49 years with acute or convalescent COVID-19.

The gene calls are TRBV7-9 and TRBJ2-7, with unresolved D. The germline V gene has CDR1 SEHNR and CDR2 FQNEAQ (reference sequence). Trimming cost V 5 bases and J 0 bases, with 8 bases left between them. The CDR3 has 13 residues. CDR3 sequence (DNA): TGTGCCAGCAGCCCCTACCCCTCCTACGAGCAGTACTTC. It yields the protein CASSPYPSYEQYF.

This chain uses TRBV30 with TRBJ2-7, with 11 positions matching TRBD2. Looked up from germline, CDR1 is GTSNPN and CDR2 is SVGIG (reference sequence). The CDR3 contains 16 residues. The ends lost 2 bases at V and 2 bases at J; junction bases unmatched: 8. CDR3 nucleotides: TGTGCCTGGAGTACGACCCGACTAGCGGGGCCCTACGAGCAGTACTTC. Its protein product is CAWSTTRLAGPYEQYF.

V gene TRBV20-1 combines with J gene TRBJ2-7; TRBD1 matches 10 bases. The V gene's germline CDR1 is DFQATT and CDR2 SNEGSKA (reference sequence). This CDR3 contains 14 residues. The V gene end was trimmed by 3 bases and the J gene end by 4 bases; junction bases not matched to a gene: 6. The CDR3 bases are TGCAGTGCTAGTCTCCGGACAGGGGGTTACGAGCAGTACTTC. Protein product: CSASLRTGGYEQYF.

The chain recombines TRBV7-9 with TRBJ1-1, with D possibly being TRBD1 (6 bases). The V end was cut by 5 bases, the J end by 2 bases, with 15 bases between. This CDR3 region has 15 residues. Germline V CDR1 and CDR2: SEHNR, FQNEAQ (reference sequence). DNA for the CDR3: TGTGCCAGCAGCACCTGGGGGCTTTATAACACTGAAGCTTTCTTT. Encoded protein: CASSTWGLYNTEAFF.

V and J are TRBV12-5 and TRBJ1-1, with D possibly being TRBD1 (6 bases). The CDR3 totals 11 residues. V dropped 3 bases and J dropped 8 bases, with 7 bases sitting between them. Germline CDR1 LGHNT, CDR2 FRNRAP. The CDR3: CASGLGGEAFF. In DNA, the CDR3 is TGTGCTAGTGGTTTAGGGGGAGAAGCTTTCTTT. Full variable domain (outside the CDR3, taken from reference TRBV12-5 and TRBJ1-1): DARVTQTPRHKVTEMGQEVTMRCQPILGHNTVFWYRQTMMQGLELLAYFRNRAPLDDSGMPKDRFSAEMPDATLATLKIQPSEPRDSAVYFCASGLGGEAFFGQGTRLTVV.

The chain links TRBV9 to TRBJ1-1, with unresolved D. V was clipped by 0 bases and J by 3 bases, with 6 bases between them. The CDR3 is made up of 13 amino acids. CDR1 and CDR2 (germline): SGDLS, YYNGEE. In DNA form, the CDR3 reads TGTGCCAGCAGCGTAGGCGGGTACACTGAAGCTTTCTTT. Translating gives CASSVGGYTEAFF.

The V gene is TRBV18, the J gene TRBJ1-5; D is uncertain. The CDR3 has 13 residues. V dropped 4 bases and J dropped 6 bases, with 10 bases sitting between them. Germline lookup yields CDR1 KGHSH and CDR2 LQKENI. The CDR3 nucleotides read TGTGCCAGCTCACTGGCCCCTGGTCAGCCCCAGCATTTT. Translation gives CASSLAPGQPQHF.

V usage is TRBV19 and J usage is TRBJ1-1, with a weak D call TRBD1 (5 bases). V was clipped by 5 bases and J by 3 bases, with 16 bases between them. This CDR3 has 15 amino acids. In germline, CDR1 is LNHDA, CDR2 SQIVND (reference sequence). The CDR3 spells CASSPGEGRYTEAFF. CDR3 DNA: TGTGCCAGTAGTCCGGGAGAGGGGCGTTACACTGAAGCTTTCTTT.

CDR3 protein: CASSSTSATIYNEQFF. CDR3 DNA: TGTGCCAGCAGTTCGACGAGCGCTACTATCTACAATGAGCAGTTCTTC. J is TRBJ2-1 and V is TRBV27; the D is unclear. Germline lookup yields CDR1 MNHEY and CDR2 SMNVEV (reference sequence). Trimming took 4 bases from V and 3 from J, leaving 16 bases between them. The CDR3 extends over 16 amino acids.

The chain joins TRBV6-1 to TRBJ1-2; D is unresolved. V shed 3 bases and J shed 8 bases, with 16 bases lying between them. CDR3 length: 14 residues. CDR1 is MNHNS and CDR2 is SASEGT in the germline V gene. The CDR3 nucleotides are TGTGCCAGCAGTGAGTCTGGCAGAGTGGGCGGCTACACCTTC. Translating gives CASSESGRVGGYTF.

The gene calls are TRBV14 and TRBJ2-3; TRBD2 matches at 14 bases. Germline V CDR1 and CDR2: SGHDN, FVKESK. J lost 7 bases, V lost 4 bases, and 4 bases had no gene match. CDR3 size: 15 residues. The CDR3 DNA is TGTGCCAGCAGCCTCGGGACTAGCGGGGGTAATACGCAGTATTTT. The encoded protein is CASSLGTSGGNTQYF. Full variable domain (outside the CDR3, taken from reference TRBV14 and TRBJ2-3): EAGVTQFPSHSVIEKGQTVTLRCDPISGHDNLYWYRRVMGKEIKFLLHFVKESKQDESGMPNNRFLAERTGGTYSTLKVQPAELEDSGVYFCASSLGTSGGNTQYFGPGTRLTVL.

The rearrangement uses TRBV6-5 and TRBJ2-7; 10 nucleotides align to TRBD2. Germline V gene lookup returns CDR1 MNHEY and CDR2 SVGAGI. The CDR3 runs 13 residues. The ends lost 5 bases at V and 6 bases at J; junction bases unmatched: 4. The CDR3 loop reads CASSPSGSGEQYF. The CDR3 coding sequence is TGTGCCAGCAGTCCTAGCGGGAGTGGCGAGCAGTACTTC.

This rearrangement joins TRBV11-2 to TRBJ2-7; TRBD1 might be the D (6 bases). Germline V lookup: CDR1 SGHAT, CDR2 FQNNGV. CDR3 size: 14 residues. Trimming left V 0 bases short and J 13 bases short, with 19 bases between. Here the CDR3 DNA reads TGTGCCAGCAGCTTAGATGGGGGCCGGGACATTGGCTACTTC. It translates to CASSLDGGRDIGYF.

The genes are TRBV15 and TRBJ1-4; the D gene is possibly TRBD1 (6 bases). CDR3 length equals 16 residues. The V gene lost 0 bases and the J gene lost 6 bases, with 14 bases spanning the gap. CDR1 and CDR2 from the germline V gene are LNHNV and YYDKDF (reference sequence). In DNA form, the CDR3 reads TGTGCCACCAGCAGAGATCCCCGGACAGAACATGAAAAACTGTTTTTT. Amino acid sequence: CATSRDPRTEHEKLFF.

The chain carries TRBV12-3 or TRBV12-4 and TRBJ2-7; possible D gene TRBD2, 5 bases. The CDR3 runs 12 residues. The V end was cut by 7 bases, the J end by 0 bases, with 7 bases between. CDR3 region: CASKRDSYEQYF. CDR3 nucleotides: TGTGCCAGCAAGAGGGACTCCTACGAGCAGTACTTC.

This chain links TRBV11-2 with TRBJ2-5, with 10 positions matching TRBD2. The CDR3 extends over 17 amino acids. Germline lookup yields CDR1 SGHAT and CDR2 FQNNGV. Trimming cost V 1 base and J 2 bases; bases outside gene matches: 7. The CDR3 is CASSLVGRTSGQETQYF. As DNA, the CDR3 is TGTGCCAGCAGCTTAGTAGGTCGGACTAGCGGACAAGAGACCCAGTACTTC. Supplemented by reference TRBV11-2 and TRBJ2-5, the full variable domain reads EAGVAQSPRYKIIEKRQSVAFWCNPISGHATLYWYQQILGQGPKLLIQFQNNGVVDDSQLPKDRFSAERLKGVDSTLKIQPAKLEDSAVYLCASSLVGRTSGQETQYFGPGTRLLVL.

The chain has TRBV29-1 and TRBJ1-1, with 7 bases aligning to TRBD1. Trimming removed 4 bases from V and 1 base from J; junction bases left unmatched: 6. CDR3 length equals 14 residues. The germline CDR1 and CDR2 sequences are SQVTM and ANQGSEA. CDR3 coding DNA: TGCAGCGTTGTTGGACAGGAAGAGAACACTGAAGCTTTCTTT. This sequence encodes CSVVGQEENTEAFF.